What follows are 4 T cell receptor beta chains derived from one specimen sequenced in a study of control samples from healthy donors and cancer patients. Libraries were prepared by immunoSEQ multiplex PCR; TCRdb keeps only in-frame clonotypes and omits some of them. This table holds about 130,000 clones, approximately 90% found once. The source material was blood. Receptors originate from a man between 18 and 35 years old in good health.

The chain combines TRBV3-1 (or the pseudogene TRBV3-2) with TRBJ2-1; D is unresolved. This CDR3 has 13 amino acids. Germline V CDR1 and CDR2: LGHDT, YNNKEL (reference sequence). V was cut by 1 base and J by 6 bases, with 7 bases left in between. CDR3 region: CASSQGTRNEQFF. The CDR3 DNA sequence: TGTGCCAGCAGCCAAGGGACGCGCAATGAGCAGTTCTTC.

This sequence joins TRBV18 and TRBJ1-2; D gene uncertain. V dropped 0 bases and J dropped 10 bases, with 12 bases sitting between them. The germline V gene encodes CDR1 KGHSH and CDR2 LQKENI. The CDR3 is made up of 13 amino acids. This chain's CDR3 is CASSPPGGVAYTF. In DNA form, the CDR3 reads TGTGCCAGCTCACCACCGGGCGGGGTTGCCTACACCTTC.

This chain connects TRBV11-2 to TRBJ1-3; TRBD1 agrees at 7 bases. In germline, CDR1 is SGHAT, CDR2 FQNNGV. This CDR3 contains 14 residues. The trim removed 3 bases at V and 4 bases at J, leaving 3 bases unmatched. The CDR3 protein is CASSFRGYGNTIYF. The CDR3 coding sequence is TGTGCCAGCAGCTTCAGGGGGTACGGAAACACCATATATTTT.

This chain's CDR3 is CASSATRDRGTEAFF. CDR3 nucleotides: TGTGCCAGCTCAGCTACCAGGGACAGGGGGACTGAAGCTTTCTTT. The chain uses TRBV18 and TRBJ1-1, with 11 positions matching TRBD1. V trimming: 5 bases; J trimming: 5 bases; junction bases outside the gene matches: 7. CDR1 KGHSH and CDR2 LQKENI come from the germline V gene. CDR3 length: 15 residues.